Listed below are T cell receptor beta chains from one sample, sequenced in a study of OX40 agonist ivuxolimab in advanced cancers. Profiling relied on immunoSEQ multiplex PCR, and the TCRdb table lists in-frame clones only, not all of them. The sample lists about 93,000 clones, approximately 90% occurring once. Specimen: CD4+ or CD8+ T cells sorted from blood, collected in a trial of the OX40 agonist ivuxolimab. All receptors derive from an adult with an advanced solid tumor such as melanoma, head and neck, liver or kidney cancer. The CDR3 runs from the conserved cysteine through the conserved F or W. Fields, in order: clone size, D gene, V gene, J gene, CDR3 protein, CDR3 DNA. The D gene is left open where the match is weak. Clone size is stated in some rows and not others, as once, few, many or a class when expanded.

>-|-|TRBV7-3|TRBJ2-1
CASSPPGRSLSYNEQFF
TGTGCCAGCAGTCCCCCGGGACGGAGTCTTTCCTACAATGAGCAGTTCTTC
>-|-|TRBV10-3|TRBJ2-5
CASSPGGETQYF
TGTGCCAGCAGTCCAGGGGGGGAGACCCAGTACTTC
>-|TRBD1|TRBV2|TRBJ1-5
CASSFDRASNQPQHF
TGTGCCAGCAGTTTCGACAGGGCGAGCAATCAGCCCCAGCATTTT
>-|-|TRBV27|TRBJ2-1
CASSFSRSNEQFF
TGTGCCAGCAGTTTCTCGCGTTCCAATGAGCAGTTCTTC
>-|TRBD2|TRBV6-1|TRBJ2-3
CASWLAGDNTDTQYF
TGTGCCAGCTGGCTAGCGGGGGATAACACAGATACGCAGTATTTT
>-|TRBD1|TRBV10-3|TRBJ2-2
CAISMGQFTGELFF
TGTGCCATCAGTATGGGACAGTTCACCGGGGAGCTGTTTTTT
>-|-|TRBV19|TRBJ1-2
CASSMPNYGYTF
TGTGCCAGTAGTATGCCCAACTATGGCTACACCTTC
>-|TRBD1|TRBV2|TRBJ1-5
CASSDGQGVQPQHF
TGTGCCAGCAGCGACGGACAGGGAGTTCAGCCCCAGCATTTT
>-|-|TRBV6-1|TRBJ2-7
CASSPPSQRSYEQYF
TGTGCCAGCAGCCCCCCCTCACAGCGTTCCTACGAGCAGTACTTC
>-|TRBD1|TRBV7-2|TRBJ2-5
CASSRDSGRETQYF
TGTGCCAGCAGCCGGGACAGCGGCAGGGAGACCCAGTACTTC
>-|-|TRBV2|TRBJ1-4
CASRDPGPWEKLFF
TGTGCCAGCAGGGACCCGGGTCCGTGGGAAAAACTGTTTTTT
>-|TRBD1|TRBV2|TRBJ2-5
CAGDRDSGETQYF
TGTGCCGGAGACAGGGACAGCGGAGAGACCCAGTACTTC
>-|-|TRBV25-1|TRBJ1-2
CASSEFPPGGYTF
TGTGCCAGCAGTGAATTTCCCCCCGGGGGCTACACCTTC
>-|-|TRBV30|TRBJ1-4
CAWSSRTGEKLFF
TGTGCCTGGAGCTCTAGGACGGGGGAAAAACTGTTTTTT
>-|TRBD1|TRBV27|TRBJ2-3
CASRRGQGFTDTQYF
TGTGCCAGCAGGCGCGGACAGGGGTTTACAGATACGCAGTATTTT
>-|-|TRBV6-1|TRBJ1-3
CATTRSGTSGNTIYF
TGTGCCACCACCCGCTCAGGGACTTCTGGAAACACCATATATTTT
>-|-|TRBV19|TRBJ1-2
CASSTLYGYTF
TGTGCCAGTAGTACTCTGTATGGCTACACCTTC
>-|-|TRBV5-5|TRBJ2-7
CASSLDRRSSYEQYF
TGTGCCAGCAGCTTGGACAGGAGGAGCTCCTACGAGCAGTACTTC
>-|TRBD1|TRBV4-2|TRBJ2-1
CASSQGTGANEQFF
TGTGCCAGCAGCCAAGGGACAGGGGCGAATGAGCAGTTCTTC
>-|-|TRBV5-1|TRBJ2-2
CASSLIGGRANTGELFF
TGCGCCAGCAGCTTGATAGGGGGACGGGCCAACACCGGGGAGCTGTTTTTT
>-|-|TRBV6-5|TRBJ1-1
CASSYEPGKNTEAFF
TGTGCCAGCAGTTATGAGCCAGGAAAGAACACTGAAGCTTTCTTT
>once|-|TRBV12-5|TRBJ2-3
CASGTGVEVSTDTQYF
TGTGCTAGTGGTACTGGAGTTGAGGTTAGCACAGATACGCAGTATTTT
>-|-|TRBV27|TRBJ2-2
CASSTGSNTGELFF
TGTGCCAGCAGCACAGGGAGCAACACCGGGGAGCTGTTTTTT
>once|TRBD2|TRBV4-2|TRBJ2-1
CASSQGLDYEQFF
TGTGCCAGCAGCCAGGGACTAGACTATGAGCAGTTCTTC
>once|TRBD2|TRBV18|TRBJ2-5
CASSPRLAVQETQYF
TGTGCCAGCTCACCACGGCTAGCGGTTCAAGAGACCCAGTACTTC
>-|TRBD2|TRBV7-9|TRBJ2-1
CASSTLGGSGSYNEQFF
TGTGCCAGCAGCACACTGGGGGGTAGCGGGTCTTACAATGAGCAGTTCTTC
>-|TRBD1|TRBV19|TRBJ1-1
CASTGDMNTEAFF
TGTGCCAGCACAGGGGATATGAACACTGAAGCTTTCTTT
>-|-|TRBV11-2|TRBJ2-3
CASSFTGRSSTDTQYF
TGTGCCAGCAGCTTCACGGGGCGGTCTAGCACAGATACGCAGTATTTT